Listed here are 12 T cell receptor beta chains from one sample, sequenced in a study of PD-1 blockade in classical Hodgkin lymphoma (TCRdb year 2020). The time point tag for this specimen amounts to: cycle 1 day 1 (C1D1), immediately before nivolumab initiation. Every trial patient had relapsed after autologous stem cell transplantation, and cohorts A, B and C differed in prior brentuximab vedotin exposure. Receptors were amplified or captured by the immunoSEQ multiplex PCR assay. Sourced from immuneACCESS, this table was stored by TCRdb with only in-frame sequences that have V and J called. A share of the clones is absent; for the studies checked, an unresolved V gene accounts for under half, and the remainder has no known explanation. In all, the sample holds 60,000 to 65,000 clones, and about 91% of those were seen once. 9.5% to 15% of the sample rests with the top ten. The sample was peripheral blood mononuclear cells (PBMCs), taken at baseline. These receptors originate from a human donor with classical Hodgkin lymphoma.

This clone was found once. The chain uses TRBV2 and TRBJ2-2; D is uncertain. CDR3 length equals 13 residues. Germline V gene data show CDR1 as SNHLY and CDR2 as FYNNEI. V lost 7 bases and J 2 bases, leaving 8 bases between the germline ends. The CDR3 sequence is CASTRENTGELFF. DNA of the CDR3: TGTGCCAGCACCAGAGAAAACACCGGGGAGCTGTTTTTT.

V usage is TRBV5-6 and J usage is TRBJ1-3; D not certain. Trimming left V 1 base short and J 4 bases short, with 9 bases between. This CDR3 has 14 residues. Germline CDR1 reads SGHDT; CDR2 reads YYEEEE. CDR3 nucleotides: TGTGCCAGCAGCTTGTGGGGTTACGGAAACACCATATATTTT. Protein product: CASSLWGYGNTIYF.

The rearrangement uses TRBV18 and TRBJ1-2, with no clear D. Germline lookup yields CDR1 KGHSH and CDR2 LQKENI. V lost 3 bases and J lost 4, with 15 bases in between. The CDR3 contains 15 residues. The CDR3 nucleotides are TGTGCCAGCTCACCTACCCCCCTAGAGGCCTATGGCTACACCTTC. This sequence encodes CASSPTPLEAYGYTF.

The V and J genes are TRBV28 and TRBJ2-7; TRBD2 aligns across 9 bases. CDR3 length equals 15 residues. CDR1 and CDR2 from the germline V gene are MDHEN and SYDVKM. V dropped 5 bases and J dropped 5; count of bases not matched to a gene: 10. The CDR3 region has the DNA TGTGCCAGCAGTCTAGTGGCGGGGGGGGCGGACGAGCAGTACTTC. Translating it yields CASSLVAGGADEQYF.

The genes are TRBV5-1 and TRBJ1-2, with a weak D call TRBD1 (5 bases). Germline loops: CDR1 SGHRS, CDR2 YFSETQ. This CDR3 has 13 amino acids. The V and J ends lost 2 bases and 5 bases respectively, with 10 bases between them. The CDR3 coding sequence is TGCGCCAGCAGCTTTCCAGGGTCGTATGGCTACACCTTC. Amino acid sequence: CASSFPGSYGYTF.

Of note for this clone: The junction and the germline gene differ at one end; a read error may be behind it. The chain couples TRBV6-5 to TRBJ2-7; TRBD2 aligns across 7 bases. This CDR3 has 15 amino acids. Germline V CDR1 and CDR2: MNHEY, SVGAGI. The CDR3 spells CASGGSGAVSYEQYF. CDR3 DNA sequence: TGTGCCAGCGGCGGAAGCGGGGCGGTCTCCTACGAACAGTACTTC.

The V call is TRBV5-4, the J call TRBJ2-2; TRBD1 aligns across 8 bases. Per the germline V gene, CDR1 is SGHNT and CDR2 is YYREEE (reference sequence). With 3 bases clipped from V and 6 bases from J, the junction kept 4 bases outside the gene matches. CDR3 size: 14 residues. The CDR3 sequence: CASSSTGVPGELFF. The CDR3 DNA sequence: TGTGCCAGCAGCTCGACAGGGGTTCCCGGGGAGCTGTTTTTT.

The V and J genes are TRBV5-6 and TRBJ1-5, with 8 bases identical to TRBD1. V lost 1 base and J lost 7; bases outside the gene matches: 1. The CDR3 runs to 13 residues. Germline V CDR1 and CDR2: SGHDT, YYEEEE. CDR3 loop: CASSLTGGQPQHF. In DNA, the CDR3 is TGTGCCAGCAGCTTGACAGGGGGACAGCCCCAGCATTTT.

The CDR3: CASSLESREGTQYF. DNA of the CDR3: TGTGCCAGCAGCTTAGAATCTAGAGAGGGGACCCAGTACTTC. The chain carries TRBV7-7 and TRBJ2-5; possibly TRBD2 for D (5 bases). Germline CDR1 SSHAT, CDR2 FNYEAQ (reference sequence). CDR3 length: 14 residues. V was shortened by 1 base and J by 7 bases, with 13 bases between the two germline ends.

The chain combines TRBV6-6 with TRBJ1-2; unclear D gene. The CDR3 has 13 residues. V lost 5 bases to trimming and J lost 8 bases, with 15 bases between them. Germline CDR1 and CDR2: MNHNY and SVGAGI (reference sequence). In DNA, the CDR3 is TGTGCCAGCAGTCCGAGCCCAAATGGGGGCTACACCTTC. Translating gives CASSPSPNGGYTF.

V usage is TRBV9 and J usage is TRBJ1-5; the D is unclear. Per the germline V gene, CDR1 is SGDLS and CDR2 is YYNGEE. The CDR3 has 12 residues. The V and J ends lost 3 bases and 8 bases respectively, with 9 bases between them. In nucleotides, the CDR3 is TGTGCCAGCAGCGGCCTATTGGAGCCCCAGCATTTT. It encodes CASSGLLEPQHF.

The chain combines TRBV9 with TRBJ2-1; D perhaps matches TRBD2 (6 bases). Trimming removed 3 bases at V and 8 bases at J, with 21 bases between. The CDR3 has 16 amino acids. Germline CDR1 and CDR2: SGDLS and YYNGEE. The CDR3 nucleotides read TGTGCCAGCAGCGGAATAGCGGAGGGTCTGGTAGATGAGCAGTTCTTC. Translation gives CASSGIAEGLVDEQFF.